This T cell receptor beta chain came from a study of OX40 agonist ivuxolimab in advanced cancers. TCRdb keeps only in-frame clones here, not all; method: immunoSEQ multiplex PCR. The sample shows tens of thousands of clones, about 92% of them seen only once. Germline loops: CDR1 KGHSH, CDR2 LQKENI. The CDR3 totals 17 residues. Trimming at V came to 5 bases and at J to 1 base, leaving 12 bases not matched to a gene. This clonotype originated in an adult with an advanced solid tumor such as melanoma, head and neck, liver or kidney cancer. Sequences were derived from CD4+ or CD8+ T cells sorted from blood, sampled in a trial of the OX40 agonist ivuxolimab. The J gene is TRBJ1-2, the V gene TRBV18; 8 nucleotides align to TRBD1. The CDR3 is CASSTNLGTGVNYGYTF. CDR3 bases: TGTGCCAGCTCAACAAACTTAGGGACAGGAGTTAACTATGGCTACACCTTC.